The following is a TCR beta chain sequence with its context. The repertoire was sequenced with immunoSEQ multiplex PCR; TCRdb's copy has only in-frame clones and lacks some. The profile shows some 54,000 clones, 77% of them singletons. Autoimmune disease history or systemic immunosuppression meant exclusion. These data are taken from a study of OX40 agonist ivuxolimab in advanced cancers. The wider study: Two patients with cutaneous melanoma and one with hepatocellular carcinoma, three in total, showed partial responses.

The receptor was derived from an adult with an advanced solid tumor such as melanoma, head and neck, liver or kidney cancer. Here the sequenced sample was CD4+ or CD8+ T cells sorted from blood, taken in a trial of the OX40 agonist ivuxolimab.

The CDR3 sequence: CASSPPVQRDEQYF. CDR3 DNA: TGTGCCAGCTCCCCTCCCGTACAGAGAGACGAGCAGTACTTC. The chain has TRBV18 and TRBJ2-7; D gene ambiguous. The V end lost 6 bases, the J end lost 5 bases, and 17 bases lay between the germline ends. In germline, CDR1 is KGHSH, CDR2 LQKENI. The CDR3 consists of 14 residues.